The 25 T cell receptor beta chains in this list originate from one sample, sequenced in a study of T cell repertoires in aging, cancer and after chemotherapy. Rearranged V-D-J TRB sequences were amplified with a mixed TRB-A/B primer pool. TCRdb reanalysed the multiplex PCR reads using MiXCR and keeps one entry per CDR3 protein. The sample contains around 2,300 distinct CDR3 sequences, over 20% of which appear only once. TCR beta rearrangements were amplified from peripheral blood genomic DNA. Input material: blood. The receptors shown here come from a human donor with a blood cancer.

Points on this clonotype: One base away lies a much larger clone, so this may be a sequencing read error. The rearrangement joins TRBV5-5 to TRBJ2-7; 7 bases agree with TRBD1. CDR1 SGHKS and CDR2 YYEKEE come from the germline V gene (reference sequence). CDR3 length: 12 residues. J lost 4 bases, V lost 6 bases, and 4 bases had no gene match. The CDR3 loop reads CASNKTGYEQYF. The CDR3 DNA reads as TGTGCCAGCAACAAGACAGGGTACGAGCAGTACTTC.

The J gene is TRBJ1-2, the V gene TRBV12-3 or TRBV12-4; D is undetermined. Trimming took 5 bases from V and 2 from J, leaving 6 bases between them. The CDR3 length is 12 residues. This CDR3 reads CASSENNYGYTF. In DNA, the CDR3 is TGTGCCAGCAGTGAAAACAACTATGGCTACACCTTC.

This clonotype is classed as large. CDR3 amino acids: CASGEGEAETQYF. CDR3 nucleotide sequence: TGTGCCAGCGGCGAGGGAGAGGCAGAGACCCAGTACTTC. The V call is TRBV11-3, the J call TRBJ2-5; a possible D gene is TRBD2 (5 bases). The germline V and J ends were trimmed by 8 bases and 4 bases, with 14 bases remaining between them. The V gene's germline CDR1 is SGHNT and CDR2 YENEEA. The CDR3 has 13 amino acids.

This clonotype is labeled medium-sized. The rearrangement links TRBV6-4 to TRBJ2-1; D might be TRBD2 (6 bases). This CDR3 region has 15 residues. The germline V gene encodes CDR1 MRHNA and CDR2 SNTAGT. V lost 1 base and J 6 bases, leaving 13 bases between the germline ends. CDR3 loop: CASSDWGDPSNEQFF. DNA for the CDR3: TGTGCCAGCAGTGACTGGGGGGACCCCTCCAATGAGCAGTTCTTC.

By proportion, this clonotype is medium-sized. The V and J genes are TRBV20-1 and TRBJ2-1; D might be TRBD2 (6 bases). The germline V gene encodes CDR1 DFQATT and CDR2 SNEGSKA (reference sequence). Trimming removed 6 bases from V and 6 bases from J, with 21 bases in between. This CDR3 region has 15 residues. The CDR3 DNA follows: TGCAGTGCAAACCCTCCGCGACTAGGCCTCAATGAGCAGTTCTTC. Its protein is CSANPPRLGLNEQFF.

By share, this clonotype counts as medium-sized. The genes are TRBV5-6 and TRBJ2-7; TRBD1 agrees at 7 bases. V gave up 4 bases and J gave up 4 bases; unmatched junction bases: 2. This CDR3 has 12 residues. Per the germline V gene, CDR1 is SGHDT and CDR2 is YYEEEE. In DNA, the CDR3 is TGTGCCAGCAGCAAGACAGGGTACGAGCAGTACTTC. This gives the protein CASSKTGYEQYF. Drawing the rest from reference TRBV5-6 and TRBJ2-7, the complete variable domain is DAGVTQSPTHLIKTRGQQVTLRCSPKSGHDTVSWYQQALGQGPQFIFQYYEEEERQRGNFPDRFSGHQFPNYSSELNVNALLLGDSALYLCASSKTGYEQYFGPGTRLTVT.

In its sample, this clonotype ranks as large. The rearrangement uses TRBV11-1 and TRBJ2-5, with 7 bases identical to TRBD1. There are 14 residues in the CDR3. The V gene's germline CDR1 is SGHAT and CDR2 FQDESV (reference sequence). The ends lost 3 bases at V and 5 bases at J; junction bases unmatched: 6. The CDR3 DNA reads as TGTGCCAGCAGCTTTGGCCAGGGGGTTGAGACCCAGTACTTC. Its protein is CASSFGQGVETQYF.

In its sample, this clonotype ranks as large. The rearrangement links TRBV6-6 to TRBJ2-5; a weak D match, TRBD1 (6 bases). CDR1 and CDR2 from the germline V gene are MNHNY and SVGAGI (reference sequence). CDR3 length equals 15 residues. V was shortened by 2 bases and J by 4 bases, with 14 bases between the two germline ends. CDR3: CASSYAAGDLETQYF. Here the CDR3 DNA reads TGTGCCAGCAGTTACGCGGCAGGGGATTTAGAGACCCAGTACTTC.

This clonotype showed up just a few times. V and J are TRBV2 and TRBJ2-3; D gene unclear. This CDR3 comprises 15 residues. V was cut by 4 bases and J by 0 bases, with 11 bases left in between. Germline CDR1 reads SNHLY; CDR2 reads FYNNEI. The CDR3 DNA reads as TGTGCCAGCAGTGCGGACGGGTTTAGCACAGATACGCAGTATTTT. Its translation is CASSADGFSTDTQYF.

By share, this clonotype ranks as large. The V call is TRBV11-3, the J call TRBJ1-2; no clear D. The V gene's germline CDR1 is SGHNT and CDR2 YENEEA. The germline V and J ends were trimmed by 5 bases and 4 bases, with 8 bases remaining between them. The CDR3 totals 12 residues. CDR3 sequence reads: CASSDQVYGYTF. CDR3 nucleotides: TGTGCCAGCAGCGATCAGGTCTATGGCTACACCTTC.

This clonotype is medium-sized by share. V gene TRBV7-2 combines with J gene TRBJ2-5, with TRBD2 matching 8 bases. Germline CDR1 is SGHTA and CDR2 is FQGNSA. V was clipped by 3 bases and J by 4 bases; unmatched bases: 7. The CDR3 length is 15 residues. The CDR3 sequence: CASSLTGGAGETQYF. The CDR3 bases are TGTGCCAGCAGCTTGACCGGGGGGGCGGGAGAGACCCAGTACTTC.

The chain has TRBV20-1 and TRBJ2-7; 7 positions agree with TRBD1. CDR3 size: 12 residues. Germline CDR1 and CDR2: DFQATT and SNEGSKA (reference sequence). V shed 6 bases and J 7 bases; nucleotides not matched to a gene: 9. CDR3 bases: TGCAGTGCACCCGACAGGGCGAGAGAGCAGTACTTC. Encoded protein: CSAPDRAREQYF.

The J gene is TRBJ1-5, the V gene TRBV21-1; TRBD1, the table's D call, was not compared with the DNA. TRBV21-1 is reported as a pseudogene. The CDR3 runs 15 residues. Here the CDR3 DNA reads TGTGCCGGGGAGGAGGGACACAAAACCAATCAGCCCCAGCATTTT. It encodes CAGEEGHKTNQPQHF.

The rearrangement links TRBV27 to TRBJ1-6, with D hard to call. V was shortened by 6 bases and J by 5 bases, with 11 bases between the two germline ends. This CDR3 comprises 14 residues. Germline V CDR1 and CDR2: MNHEY, SMNVEV (reference sequence). For the CDR3, the DNA is TGTGCCAGCAGGCCGGGAACAAATAATTCACCCCTCCACTTT. Translated: CASRPGTNNSPLHF.

About this clonotype: A single base separates this from a much larger clone, so it may be a read error. The rearrangement links TRBV20-1 to TRBJ1-3, with D possibly being TRBD1 (6 bases). The CDR3 extends over 13 amino acids. CDR1 and CDR2 from the germline V gene are DFQATT and SNEGSKA (reference sequence). The CDR3 coding sequence is TGCAGTGCTACTACAGGGAGTGGAAACACCTTATATTTT. Protein: CSATTGSGNTLYF.

This clonotype is medium-sized by share. The chain links TRBV12-3 or TRBV12-4 to TRBJ1-6; D is possibly TRBD1 (5 bases). The CDR3 is made up of 15 amino acids. V lost 1 base and J lost 10, with 14 bases in between. CDR3 DNA sequence: TGTGCCAGCAGTTTAGGACAGCTCGCTGGGTCACCCCTCCACTTT. It yields the protein CASSLGQLAGSPLHF.

This clonotype is categorized as large (0.1 to 1%). The CDR3 sequence: CASSRRSGAKNIQYF. The CDR3 nucleotides are TGTGCCAGCAGTCGAAGATCGGGGGCCAAAAACATTCAGTACTTC. This chain links TRBV28 with TRBJ2-4, with TRBD2 as a possible D gene (5 bases). The V end lost 5 bases, the J end lost 1 base, and 12 bases lay between the germline ends. The CDR3 sequence is 15 residues long. Per germline, CDR1 MDHEN and CDR2 SYDVKM.

This clonotype is medium-sized by share. The chain employs TRBV5-4 and TRBJ2-5, with D perhaps TRBD1 or TRBD2 (6 bases each). There are 13 residues in the CDR3. V lost 0 bases, J lost 4 bases, and 7 bases lay in between. The germline CDR1 and CDR2 sequences are SGHNT and YYREEE (reference sequence). This chain's CDR3 is CASSLEGGETQYF. CDR3 coding DNA: TGTGCCAGCAGCTTGGAGGGGGGAGAGACCCAGTACTTC.

This chain joins TRBV27 and TRBJ1-2, with D maybe TRBD1 (5 bases). Between the trimmed V and J ends, which lost 10 bases and 7 bases, there was a span of 25 bases. The CDR3 contains 15 residues. Looked up from germline, CDR1 is MNHEY and CDR2 is SMNVEV (reference sequence). The chain's CDR3 is CATIVGAPSYSGYTF. DNA for the CDR3: TGTGCCACAATAGTAGGGGCCCCCAGCTACTCTGGCTACACCTTC.

The chain is built from TRBV5-5 and TRBJ2-7; the D gene is possibly TRBD1 (6 bases). The CDR3 runs to 13 residues. Trimming cost V 3 bases and J 7 bases, with 14 bases left between them. Germline V gene lookup returns CDR1 SGHKS and CDR2 YYEKEE (reference sequence). This CDR3 is CASSSRQVGEQYV. In DNA form, the CDR3 reads TGTGCCAGCAGCTCTCGACAGGTTGGTGAGCAGTACGTC.

This rearrangement joins TRBV11-1 to TRBJ2-3; TRBD2 is a possible D gene (6 bases). Trimming shortened V by 1 base and J by 0 bases, and 17 bases separated the two germline ends. CDR1 is SGHAT, CDR2 FQDESV, per germline (reference sequence). The CDR3 is 18 residues long. Here the CDR3 reads CASSLVGVADLSTDTQYF. The CDR3 bases are TGTGCCAGCAGCTTAGTGGGTGTAGCGGACCTTAGCACAGATACGCAGTATTTT.

In this sample, this clonotype is medium-sized. The J gene is TRBJ2-1, the V gene TRBV20-1; 10 nucleotides align to TRBD2. V dropped 1 base and J dropped 8; count of bases not matched to a gene: 5. This CDR3 is 14 amino acids long. CDR1 is DFQATT and CDR2 is SNEGSKA in the germline V gene (reference sequence). The CDR3 is CSARATSGDYEQFF. The CDR3 nucleotides are TGCAGTGCTAGAGCAACTAGCGGGGACTATGAGCAGTTCTTC.

By its share, this clonotype is large (0.1 to 1%). J is TRBJ2-3 and V is TRBV29-1; D may match TRBD1 or TRBD2 (6 bases each). Trimming took 5 bases from V and 2 from J, leaving 20 bases between them. The CDR3 sequence is 16 residues long. Germline assignment: CDR1 SQVTM and CDR2 ANQGSEA. For the CDR3, the DNA is TGCAGCGTTAGAGGGGGGCGGACCGATTCCACAGATACGCAGTATTTT. Translation gives CSVRGGRTDSTDTQYF.

This clonotype is medium-sized (0.01 to 0.1%) within its sample. The chain joins TRBV6-6 to TRBJ1-4; possibly TRBD1 for D (5 bases). Trimming pared 7 bases from V and 4 bases from J, leaving 13 bases between. Germline loops: CDR1 MNHNY, CDR2 SVGAGI (reference sequence). The CDR3 extends over 14 amino acids. The CDR3 DNA follows: TGTGCCAGCATCCAGGGCGGGCTTAATGAAAAACTGTTTTTT. As protein: CASIQGGLNEKLFF.

The chain joins TRBV18 to TRBJ2-1; TRBD1 matches 9 bases. CDR3 length equals 14 residues. Germline CDR1 and CDR2: KGHSH and LQKENI. The J segment lost 3 bases and the V segment lost 6 bases, leaving 3 bases of the junction unmatched. Here the CDR3 DNA reads TGTGCCAGCTCCGGGACAGGGTACTACAATGAGCAGTTCTTC. Its translation: CASSGTGYYNEQFF. Together with reference TRBV18 and TRBJ2-1, the CDR3 gives the full variable domain: NAGVMQNPRHLVRRRGQEARLRCSPMKGHSHVYWYRQLPEEGLKFMVYLQKENIIDESGMPKERFSAEFPKEGPSILRIQQVVRGDSAAYFCASSGTGYYNEQFFGPGTRLTVL.